This T cell receptor beta chain was obtained from a study of OX40 agonist ivuxolimab in advanced cancers. Patients with a history of autoimmune disease or on systemic immunosuppression were excluded. Blood got drawn at baseline, again on cycle 4 day 1, and then on cycle 7 day 1. As concerns this clone: Its target is not known.

Profiling relied on immunoSEQ multiplex PCR, and the TCRdb table lists in-frame clones only, not all of them. The table includes about 18,000 clones, around 70% detected once. General study results and limits: Expanded clones were, on average, more numerous among CD8+ T cells than CD4+. The work left the antigen specificity of expanded peripheral T cells undetermined.

This CDR3 is built from 19 residues. CDR1 SGHNT and CDR2 YYREEE come from the germline V gene (reference sequence). V was clipped by 4 bases and J by 0 bases; unmatched bases: 10. The V gene is TRBV5-4, the J gene TRBJ2-6; TRBD1 agrees at 10 bases. This receptor was identified in an adult with an advanced solid tumor such as melanoma, head and neck, liver or kidney cancer. Material: CD4+ or CD8+ T cells sorted from blood, obtained in a trial of the OX40 agonist ivuxolimab. CDR3 sequence (DNA): TGTGCCAGCAGCGGACAGACAGGGGGCTTCAACTCTGGGGCCAACGTCCTGACTTTC. Its translation is CASSGQTGGFNSGANVLTF. The full variable domain, its missing parts supplied by reference TRBV5-4 and TRBJ2-6, is ETGVTQSPTHLIKTRGQQVTLRCSSQSGHNTVSWYQQALGQGPQFIFQYYREEENGRGNFPPRFSGLQFPNYSSELNVNALELDDSALYLCASSGQTGGFNSGANVLTFGAGSRLTVL.